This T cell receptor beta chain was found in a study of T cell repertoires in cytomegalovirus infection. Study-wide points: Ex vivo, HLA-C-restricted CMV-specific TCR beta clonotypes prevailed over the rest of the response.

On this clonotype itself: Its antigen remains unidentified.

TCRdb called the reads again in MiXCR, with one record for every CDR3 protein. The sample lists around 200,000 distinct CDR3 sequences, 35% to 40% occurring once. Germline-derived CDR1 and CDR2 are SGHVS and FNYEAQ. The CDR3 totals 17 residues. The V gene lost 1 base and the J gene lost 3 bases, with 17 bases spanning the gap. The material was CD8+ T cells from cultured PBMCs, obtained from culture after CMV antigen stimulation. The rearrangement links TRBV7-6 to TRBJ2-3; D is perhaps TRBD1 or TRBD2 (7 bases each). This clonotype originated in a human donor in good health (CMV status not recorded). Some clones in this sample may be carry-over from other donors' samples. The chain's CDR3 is CASSLDVGGTATDTQYF. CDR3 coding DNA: TGTGCCAGCAGCTTAGATGTCGGGGGGACAGCTACAGATACGCAGTATTTT.